The 26 T cell receptor beta chains below come from one sample, sequenced in a study of blood T cell repertoires in COVID-19. Sequenced by immunoSEQ multiplex PCR; TCRdb stores in-frame clones only, minus some. The sample shows roughly 280,000 clones, 84% of them seen only once. Material: peripheral blood. The receptor set was obtained from a man in his sixties with acute or convalescent COVID-19.

The genes are TRBV24-1 and TRBJ2-1; D is ambiguous. Looked up from germline, CDR1 is KGHDR and CDR2 is SFDVKD. V lost 1 base and J lost 4, with 4 bases in between. The CDR3 extends over 13 amino acids. DNA of the CDR3: TGTGCCACCAGTGATTTCCGTTACAATGAGCAGTTCTTC. Its translation: CATSDFRYNEQFF.

This chain links TRBV12-3 or TRBV12-4 with TRBJ1-1; D gene ambiguous. The CDR3 extends over 13 amino acids. Trimming stripped 5 bases from V and 7 bases from J, with 14 bases between. Written as DNA, the CDR3 is TGTGCCAGCAGTCTCCGAAGAGGGAATGAAGCTTTCTTT. Translated: CASSLRRGNEAFF.

This CDR3 reads CASGLVGRGGSYNSPLHF. The DNA of the CDR3 is TGTGCTAGTGGTTTGGTTGGCAGGGGCGGTTCCTATAATTCACCCCTCCACTTT. The V call is TRBV12-5, the J call TRBJ1-6, with TRBD1 as a possible D gene (6 bases). The V end was cut by 0 bases, the J end by 1 base, with 13 bases between. Germline V CDR1 and CDR2: LGHNT, FRNRAP. The CDR3 covers 18 residues.

The chain uses TRBV27 and TRBJ2-7; 9 nucleotides match TRBD1. The germline V gene has CDR1 MNHEY and CDR2 SMNVEV (reference sequence). Trimming removed 5 bases from V and 6 bases from J; junction bases left unmatched: 5. The CDR3 extends over 13 amino acids. The CDR3 is CASSVGQGGEQYF. For the CDR3, the DNA is TGTGCCAGCAGTGTGGGACAGGGAGGCGAGCAGTACTTC.

This rearrangement joins TRBV2 to TRBJ2-3; 7 nucleotides line up with TRBD2. The trim removed 6 bases at V and 4 bases at J, leaving 13 bases unmatched. Germline assignment: CDR1 SNHLY and CDR2 FYNNEI. This CDR3 region has 16 residues. Here the CDR3 DNA reads TGTGCCAGCAGGAATGTGGGGGGGGTTAACTCAGATACGCAGTATTTT. It specifies CASRNVGGVNSDTQYF.

V is TRBV19 and J is TRBJ2-1; TRBD1 aligns across 12 bases. The CDR3 loop spans 16 amino acids. Germline V CDR1 and CDR2: LNHDA, SQIVND (reference sequence). V lost 3 bases, J lost 7 bases, and 7 bases stayed unmatched. The CDR3 DNA reads TGTGCCAGTAGTATCATCGGGACAGGGGGCGGGAATGAGCAGTTCTTC. Translated: CASSIIGTGGGNEQFF. The whole variable domain, remainder taken from reference TRBV19 and TRBJ2-1, is DGGITQSPKYLFRKEGQNVTLSCEQNLNHDAMYWYRQDPGQGLRLIYYSQIVNDFQKGDIAEGYSVSREKKESFPLTVTSAQKNPTAFYLCASSIIGTGGGNEQFFGPGTRLTVL.

The V gene is TRBV27, the J gene TRBJ1-1, with D perhaps matching TRBD1 (5 bases). CDR3 size: 19 residues. Germline CDR1 and CDR2: MNHEY and SMNVEV (reference sequence). Trimming took 3 bases from V and 0 from J, leaving 23 bases between them. The CDR3 DNA reads TGTGCCAGCAGTTTGTTAGGTTTGGGTGGGGGGGGAGTGAACACTGAAGCTTTCTTT. Its protein product is CASSLLGLGGGGVNTEAFF.

The CDR3 DNA reads as TGTGCCACCAGCAGATTTCGATCCGGGACAGACTACCGGCTTGGCAATCAGCCCCAGCATTTT. This gives the protein CATSRFRSGTDYRLGNQPQHF. V usage is TRBV15 and J usage is TRBJ1-5; TRBD1 agrees at 7 bases. This CDR3 region has 21 residues. Trimming cost V 2 bases and J 2 bases; bases outside gene matches: 21. Germline assignment: CDR1 LNHNV and CDR2 YYDKDF (reference sequence). The full variable domain, its missing parts supplied by reference TRBV15 and TRBJ1-5, is DAMVIQNPRYQVTQFGKPVTLSCSQTLNHNVMYWYQQKSSQAPKLLFHYYDKDFNNEADTPDNFQSRRPNTSFCFLDIRSPGLGDTAMYLCATSRFRSGTDYRLGNQPQHFGDGTRLSIL.

The chain couples TRBV5-1 to TRBJ2-2, with 9 bases lining up with TRBD1. The CDR3 loop spans 16 amino acids. Germline CDR1 reads SGHRS; CDR2 reads YFSETQ. V dropped 2 bases and J dropped 4; count of bases not matched to a gene: 6. CDR3 residues: CASSFLQGAGTGELFF. Written as DNA, the CDR3 is TGCGCCAGCAGCTTCCTACAGGGGGCAGGCACCGGGGAGCTGTTTTTT.

The CDR3 DNA sequence: TGTGCCAGCAGACCACAGGGGGGAACTGAAGCTTTCTTT. As protein: CASRPQGGTEAFF. The chain is built from TRBV7-9 and TRBJ1-1; 8 bases map to TRBD1. In germline, CDR1 is SEHNR, CDR2 FQNEAQ (reference sequence). The CDR3 length is 13 residues. Trimming took 6 bases from V and 5 from J; bases not matched to a gene: 5.

The V and J genes are TRBV4-2 and TRBJ2-1, with 14 bases aligning to TRBD2. The length of the CDR3 is 16 residues. CDR1 LGHNA and CDR2 YNFKEQ come from the germline V gene. V dropped 1 base and J dropped 9; count of bases not matched to a gene: 5. CDR3 protein: CASSQGGLAGVGEQFF. The CDR3 coding sequence is TGTGCCAGCAGCCAAGGGGGACTAGCGGGAGTAGGTGAGCAGTTCTTC.

The V call is TRBV13, the J call TRBJ2-3; weak D call: TRBD2 (6 bases). V lost 0 bases, J lost 2 bases, and 24 bases lay in between. This CDR3 contains 20 residues. Germline CDR1 reads PRHDT; CDR2 reads FYEKMQ (reference sequence). In nucleotides, the CDR3 is TGTGCCAGCAGCTTAGGTTGGAGGGACTTGATCTCCGGTCCCACAGATACGCAGTATTTT. It codes for CASSLGWRDLISGPTDTQYF. Combining the CDR3 with reference TRBV13 and TRBJ2-3 gives the whole variable domain AAGVIQSPRHLIKEKRETATLKCYPIPRHDTVYWYQQGPGQDPQFLISFYEKMQSDKGSIPDRFSAQQFSDYHSELNMSSLELGDSALYFCASSLGWRDLISGPTDTQYFGPGTRLTVL.

The CDR3 DNA is TGTGCCACCCTCCGAGTAGCGGCCTACAATGAGCAGTTCTTC. It encodes CATLRVAAYNEQFF. V is TRBV6-5 and J is TRBJ2-1; D is perhaps TRBD2 (6 bases). This CDR3 is 14 amino acids long. Deletions cut 10 bases from V and 2 bases from J, with 15 bases between. CDR1 is MNHEY, CDR2 SVGAGI, per germline.

This sequence joins TRBV27 and TRBJ1-1; D not resolved. CDR3 length: 13 amino acids. Germline V CDR1 and CDR2: MNHEY, SMNVEV (reference sequence). V was clipped by 3 bases and J by 11 bases, with 16 bases between them. The CDR3 DNA reads as TGTGCCAGCAGTTTGGGAGGATTTTCCGAGGCTTTCTTT. Protein: CASSLGGFSEAFF.

The J gene is TRBJ1-2, the V gene TRBV29-1; a weak D match, TRBD1 (5 bases). CDR1 is SQVTM and CDR2 is ANQGSEA in the germline V gene. Trimming stripped 2 bases from V and 8 bases from J, with 12 bases between. This CDR3 comprises 12 residues. CDR3 nucleotides: TGCAGCGTTGAACGGCAGGGTAACGGCTACACCTTC. Amino acids: CSVERQGNGYTF.

This sequence joins TRBV29-1 and TRBJ2-1; TRBD2 aligns across 10 bases. The J segment lost 7 bases and the V segment lost 6 bases, leaving 18 bases of the junction unmatched. Germline values: CDR1 SQVTM, CDR2 ANQGSEA. The CDR3 loop spans 17 amino acids. As DNA, the CDR3 is TGCAGCGTCCTTGGGGGGGAAAACCTAGCGGGAGTTAATGAGCAGTTCTTC. It is translated as CSVLGGENLAGVNEQFF.

The CDR3 DNA follows: TGTGCCAGCAGCTTGAGACTAGCGGGGGCTGAGCAGTTCTTC. Its protein is CASSLRLAGAEQFF. The V and J genes are TRBV7-3 and TRBJ2-1; 12 bases fit TRBD2. The germline CDR1 and CDR2 sequences are SGHTA and FQGTGA. V lost 3 bases, J lost 9 bases, and 3 bases stayed unmatched. The CDR3 has 14 residues.

V gene TRBV6-5 combines with J gene TRBJ2-7; TRBD2 agrees at 7 bases. The germline V gene has CDR1 MNHEY and CDR2 SVGAGI. The CDR3 contains 13 residues. With 8 bases clipped from V and 6 bases from J, the junction kept 10 bases outside the gene matches. The CDR3 is CASGRGDFGEQYF. For the CDR3, the DNA is TGTGCCAGCGGCCGGGGGGACTTCGGCGAGCAGTACTTC.

The genes are TRBV7-8 and TRBJ2-2, with a weak D call TRBD1 (5 bases). CDR3 length equals 17 residues. V lost 3 bases and J lost 1, with 15 bases in between. Germline-derived CDR1 and CDR2 are SGHVS and FQNEAQ. In DNA form, the CDR3 reads TGTGCCAGCAGCTTCCAGCCGAGACAGATGAACACCGGGGAGCTGTTTTTT. It codes for CASSFQPRQMNTGELFF. Complete variable domain (other parts from reference TRBV7-8 and TRBJ2-2): GAGVSQSPRYKVAKRGQDVALRCDPISGHVSLFWYQQALGQGPEFLTYFQNEAQLDKSGLPSDRFFAERPEGSVSTLKIQRTQQEDSAVYLCASSFQPRQMNTGELFFGEGSRLTVL.

This chain connects TRBV28 to TRBJ2-3, with D tentatively TRBD1 (5 bases). Germline CDR1 and CDR2: MDHEN and SYDVKM. This CDR3 is 14 amino acids long. The V end lost 2 bases, the J end lost 0 bases, and 6 bases lay between the germline ends. Here the CDR3 reads CASSLKGSTDTQYF. The CDR3 DNA follows: TGTGCCAGCAGTTTAAAGGGGAGCACAGATACGCAGTATTTT.

CDR3 residues: CASSPSPRSEAFF. CDR3 nucleotide sequence: TGTGCCAGCTCACCAAGCCCAAGGAGTGAAGCTTTCTTT. The chain couples TRBV18 to TRBJ1-1; no firm D call. The CDR3 spans 13 residues. Trimming cost V 2 bases and J 7 bases, with 11 bases left between them. Per germline, CDR1 KGHSH and CDR2 LQKENI. The full variable domain, in which reference TRBV18 and TRBJ1-1 provide the parts outside the CDR3, is NAGVMQNPRHLVRRRGQEARLRCSPMKGHSHVYWYRQLPEEGLKFMVYLQKENIIDESGMPKERFSAEFPKEGPSILRIQQVVRGDSAAYFCASSPSPRSEAFFGQGTRLTVV.

The rearrangement links TRBV10-3 to TRBJ1-5; D ambiguous. Trimming cost V 4 bases and J 0 bases, with 16 bases left between them. Germline V gene sequence: CDR1 ENHRY, CDR2 SYGVKD. CDR3 length equals 17 residues. This CDR3 is CAISAGRERDSNQPQHF. CDR3 bases: TGTGCCATCAGTGCTGGGAGGGAAAGGGATAGCAATCAGCCCCAGCATTTT.

The gene calls are TRBV4-3 and TRBJ1-2, with 9 bases aligning to TRBD1. The CDR3 consists of 17 residues. Trimming took 0 bases from V and 1 from J; bases not matched to a gene: 6. Germline CDR1 is LGHNA and CDR2 is YSLEER. CDR3 loop: CASSQDTVGQGNYGYTF. In DNA form, the CDR3 reads TGCGCCAGCAGCCAAGATACGGTGGGACAGGGTAACTATGGCTACACCTTC.

V gene TRBV7-9 combines with J gene TRBJ1-1; D is perhaps TRBD1 (5 bases). Germline lookup yields CDR1 SEHNR and CDR2 FQNEAQ (reference sequence). With 5 bases removed from V and 7 bases from J, the gap between germline ends came to 14 bases. The CDR3 is 13 amino acids. The chain's CDR3 is CASSPGPTVEAFF. CDR3 nucleotides: TGTGCCAGCAGCCCCGGGCCGACAGTTGAAGCTTTCTTT.

The V and J genes are TRBV15 and TRBJ2-7; tentative D call: TRBD2 (6 bases). The CDR3 totals 15 residues. CDR1 LNHNV and CDR2 YYDKDF come from the germline V gene (reference sequence). V dropped 1 base and J dropped 0 bases, with 10 bases sitting between them. This CDR3 reads CATSRGGEASYEQYF. The CDR3 DNA reads as TGTGCCACCAGCAGAGGGGGGGAGGCCTCCTACGAGCAGTACTTC.

The chain couples TRBV11-2 to TRBJ1-4; possible D gene TRBD1, 5 bases. CDR1 and CDR2 from the germline V gene are SGHAT and FQNNGV. Trimming took 4 bases from V and 8 from J, leaving 20 bases between them. CDR3 size: 16 residues. The CDR3 coding sequence is TGTGCCAGCAGCTCCTTAGTCGGGGATGGGGGGGAAAAACTGTTTTTT. Protein: CASSSLVGDGGEKLFF.